The clone carrying this T cell receptor beta chain was recorded at least ten times. This sample was taken from a study of T-cell reconstitution after alpha-beta-depleted transplantation in children. V dropped 0 bases and J dropped 3 bases, with 11 bases sitting between them. This CDR3 comprises 15 residues. The germline CDR1 and CDR2 sequences are DFQATT and SNEGSKA (reference sequence). Using unique molecular identifiers, the investigators prepared the TCRbeta library. One entry per CDR3 protein results from TCRdb running MiXCR on the PCR reads. The sample consists of some 530,000 distinct CDR3 sequences, approximately 12% of them appearing once.

The material sequenced was PBMCs from the stem cell graft donor, taken from the stem cell graft. The J gene is TRBJ2-2, the V gene TRBV20-1, with a weak D call TRBD1 (5 bases). This receptor was obtained from a human donor who donated a stem cell graft to a child with combined immunodeficiency. This CDR3 is CSARDPGWDTGELFF. CDR3 sequence (DNA): TGCAGTGCTAGAGATCCAGGGTGGGACACCGGGGAGCTGTTTTTT.